Sequencing of this TCR beta chain was carried out in a study of T cells after yellow fever vaccination. Study summary: Fractions containing few cells were prepared with SMART-Seq v4 Ultra Low Input. General observations from the study: On re-exposure, the response was weaker but peaked faster, at day 5 versus 15. Few clonotypes appeared in both CD4 and CD8 compartments.

TCRdb fed the 5' RACE reads into MiXCR, producing one record per CDR3 protein. The table lists 13,000 or so distinct CDR3 sequences, 4.9% of them singletons. There are many counts of this clonotype. The CDR3 contains 16 residues. V lost 0 bases and J lost 0, with 11 bases in between. The chain combines TRBV12-3 or TRBV12-4 with TRBJ2-5; no reliable D call. The source of this sequence is a man aged 30-40 years who received the YFV17D yellow fever vaccine. Specimen: PBMCs, either bulk or a sorted T-cell subset (CD4+, CD8+, memory, or dextramer-sorted; not recorded which), collected 45 days after the yellow fever booster vaccination. CDR3 DNA sequence: TGTGCCAGCAGTTTAGCGCTGCAGTTTAACCAAGAGACCCAGTACTTC. Translated: CASSLALQFNQETQYF.